This record looks at one TCR beta chain sequence and its context. Its antigen is not identified. Donors likely had unrecorded immune exposures despite being nominally healthy when sampled. This CDR3 has 15 residues. V lost 4 bases and J lost 2, with 13 bases in between. Germline V gene sequence: CDR1 SGHRS, CDR2 YFSETQ. PCR employed 60 Vbeta and 13 Jbeta primers. The method was immunoSEQ multiplex PCR; TCRdb's version includes in-frame clones alone and lacks a portion of them. The sample lists 150,000 to 200,000 clones; over 60% were seen once. This record belongs to a study of cytomegalovirus exposure and HLA in healthy donors. Overall study context: Inside one of the first data releases sat about 85 million unique TCRs taken from HLA-typed donors.

Overall study results and limits: Among the most significant clusters, several appeared linked to common viral pathogens in a later analysis. 164 TCR beta chains were listed as cytomegalovirus-associated.

What was sequenced was PBMCs. This receptor was identified in a male donor in good health and CMV-seronegative. The gene calls are TRBV5-1 and TRBJ2-1, with D perhaps TRBD1 (6 bases). CDR3 sequence (DNA): TGCGCCAGCAGCCCGGGACAAACCCCCTACAATGAGCAGTTCTTC. The encoded protein is CASSPGQTPYNEQFF.